Following are 15 T cell receptor beta chains from one sample sequenced in a study of radiation and T cells in renal cell carcinoma. Noted treatment: treatment-naive control, cytoreductive nephrectomy. Using immunoSEQ multiplex PCR, the repertoire was profiled, and TCRdb retains in-frame clones only, with some absent. The data show around 23,000 clones, with nearly 55% seen just once and roughly 22% held by the top ten. The material sequenced was tumor tissue, taken from a patient whose treatment was nephrectomy without radiotherapy. The source of these receptors is a human donor with renal cell carcinoma.

This sequence joins TRBV19 and TRBJ2-6; D is perhaps TRBD1 (5 bases). CDR1 and CDR2 (germline): LNHDA, SQIVND (reference sequence). Trimming removed 3 bases at V and 2 bases at J, with 8 bases between. The CDR3 contains 15 residues. DNA of the CDR3: TGTGCCAGTAGTATCCAGGGCCCTGGGGCCAACGTCCTGACTTTC. Its translation: CASSIQGPGANVLTF.

This chain joins TRBV10-3 and TRBJ1-1; D not certain. V was shortened by 0 bases and J by 7 bases, with 9 bases between the two germline ends. The CDR3 loop spans 13 amino acids. Germline values: CDR1 ENHRY, CDR2 SYGVKD. The DNA of the CDR3 is TGTGCCATCAGTGAGTCAGGTCTGAATGAAGCTTTCTTT. As protein: CAISESGLNEAFF.

The J gene is TRBJ1-1, the V gene TRBV5-1; D gene ambiguous. The ends were cut back, 4 bases at V and 2 bases at J, with 3 bases in the middle. Per germline, CDR1 SGHRS and CDR2 YFSETQ. CDR3 length equals 11 residues. The CDR3 is CASSINTEAFF. CDR3 DNA: TGCGCCAGCAGCATCAACACTGAAGCTTTCTTT.

The genes are TRBV11-1 and TRBJ2-3, with TRBD2 matching 8 bases. After removal of 4 bases from V and 1 base from J, the junction contained 4 bases not matched to a gene. From germline, CDR1 is SGHAT and CDR2 FQDESV (reference sequence). This CDR3 spans 15 amino acids. The CDR3 here is CASSYNGGGTDTQYF. CDR3 DNA sequence: TGTGCCAGCAGCTACAACGGGGGGGGCACAGATACGCAGTATTTT. The whole variable domain, remainder taken from reference TRBV11-1 and TRBJ2-3, is EAEVAQSPRYKITEKSQAVAFWCDPISGHATLYWYRQILGQGPELLVQFQDESVVDDSQLPKDRFSAERLKGVDSTLKIQPAELGDSAMYLCASSYNGGGTDTQYFGPGTRLTVL.

V and J are TRBV7-6 and TRBJ1-4, with D perhaps TRBD1 (5 bases). Germline CDR1 and CDR2: SGHVS and FNYEAQ. This CDR3 is built from 14 residues. Trimming removed 2 bases at V and 6 bases at J, with 10 bases between. DNA of the CDR3: TGTGCCAGCAGCTTACTGGCAGGGTATGAAAAACTGTTTTTT. It encodes CASSLLAGYEKLFF.

With respect to this clone: At one end the junction does not follow the germline gene, possibly because of a read error. This chain links TRBV11-2 with TRBJ2-3, with 8 bases matching TRBD2. The CDR3 covers 17 residues. CDR1 is SGHAT and CDR2 is FQNNGV in the germline V gene. The CDR3 DNA follows: TGCGCCAGCAGCCAAGTGGGTGGACTAGCAGCCACAGATACGCAGTATTTT. Translated, it gives CASSQVGGLAATDTQYF.

This chain joins TRBV29-1 and TRBJ1-2; D unresolved. The CDR3 has 12 amino acids. Germline V CDR1 and CDR2: SQVTM, ANQGSEA. V lost 4 bases to trimming and J lost 2 bases, with 8 bases between them. In nucleotides, the CDR3 is TGCAGCGTTGGGGAAGAAAACTATGGCTACACCTTC. Amino acid sequence: CSVGEENYGYTF.

J is TRBJ2-2 and V is TRBV7-9; 10 bases agree with TRBD1. The trim removed 6 bases at V and 4 bases at J, leaving 5 bases unmatched. Germline CDR1 reads SEHNR; CDR2 reads FQNEAQ (reference sequence). This CDR3 has 15 amino acids. CDR3 DNA: TGTGCCAGCAGGCAGGACAGGGGGACCACCGGGGAGCTGTTTTTT. Residues: CASRQDRGTTGELFF.

The chain couples TRBV11-2 to TRBJ1-1, with 8 bases matching TRBD1. There are 15 residues in the CDR3. Germline V gene sequence: CDR1 SGHAT, CDR2 FQNNGV. V lost 3 bases and J lost 4; bases outside the gene matches: 7. DNA for the CDR3: TGTGCCAGCAGCTTGGCAGGGGGCGGAAGCACTGAAGCTTTCTTT. The encoded protein is CASSLAGGGSTEAFF.

The chain combines TRBV6-5 with TRBJ2-1, with D hard to call. Trimming shortened V by 2 bases and J by 0 bases, and 11 bases separated the two germline ends. The CDR3 totals 16 residues. Germline CDR1 MNHEY, CDR2 SVGAGI. The CDR3, as DNA: TGTGCCAGCAGTTACCGCGCGAGGAGCTCCTACAATGAGCAGTTCTTC. Amino acid sequence: CASSYRARSSYNEQFF.

The chain links TRBV9 to TRBJ2-7; 8 nucleotides agree with TRBD2. CDR1 is SGDLS and CDR2 is YYNGEE in the germline V gene. The CDR3 has 13 residues. The J segment lost 5 bases and the V segment lost 3 bases, leaving 4 bases of the junction unmatched. In DNA form, the CDR3 reads TGTGCCAGCAGCGCGGGACTAGTTAACGAGCAGTACTTC. As protein: CASSAGLVNEQYF.

This clone was seen only a few times. The chain carries TRBV7-6 and TRBJ2-2; D gene unclear. Trimming took off 3 bases at V and 3 bases at J, with 8 bases between the two ends. The CDR3 contains 14 residues. Per germline, CDR1 SGHVS and CDR2 FNYEAQ. CDR3 DNA sequence: TGTGCCAGCAGCTTGGGCACCTACACCGGGGAGCTGTTTTTT. Its protein product is CASSLGTYTGELFF. Full variable domain (outside the CDR3, taken from reference TRBV7-6 and TRBJ2-2): GAGVSQSPRYKVTKRGQDVALRCDPISGHVSLYWYRQALGQGPEFLTYFNYEAQQDKSGLPNDRFSAERPEGSISTLTIQRTEQRDSAMYRCASSLGTYTGELFFGEGSRLTVL.

In its sample, this clone was seen a few times. J is TRBJ2-7 and V is TRBV5-6, with 8 bases identical to TRBD2. J gave up 2 bases and V 3 bases, and 4 bases lay outside the gene matches. Germline V gene lookup returns CDR1 SGHDT and CDR2 YYEEEE. This CDR3 comprises 14 residues. This CDR3 is CASSYPGLAYEQYF. DNA of the CDR3: TGTGCCAGCAGCTACCCGGGACTAGCCTACGAGCAGTACTTC.

The V call is TRBV18, the J call TRBJ2-5; unclear D gene. CDR1 is KGHSH and CDR2 is LQKENI in the germline V gene. The CDR3 contains 13 residues. Deletions cut 5 bases from V and 4 bases from J, with 11 bases between. The CDR3 spells CASSSLSVETQYF. For the CDR3, the DNA is TGTGCCAGCTCATCCCTCAGCGTAGAGACCCAGTACTTC. The variable domain in full, completed from reference TRBV18 and TRBJ2-5, reads NAGVMQNPRHLVRRRGQEARLRCSPMKGHSHVYWYRQLPEEGLKFMVYLQKENIIDESGMPKERFSAEFPKEGPSILRIQQVVRGDSAAYFCASSSLSVETQYFGPGTRLLVL.

The rearrangement uses TRBV27 and TRBJ2-4; D is possibly TRBD2 (6 bases). Germline CDR1 MNHEY, CDR2 SMNVEV (reference sequence). The CDR3 sequence is 13 residues long. Trimming removed 8 bases from V and 3 bases from J, with 11 bases in between. This CDR3 reads CASGWGGKNIQYF. CDR3 DNA: TGTGCCAGCGGGTGGGGAGGCAAAAACATTCAGTACTTC.